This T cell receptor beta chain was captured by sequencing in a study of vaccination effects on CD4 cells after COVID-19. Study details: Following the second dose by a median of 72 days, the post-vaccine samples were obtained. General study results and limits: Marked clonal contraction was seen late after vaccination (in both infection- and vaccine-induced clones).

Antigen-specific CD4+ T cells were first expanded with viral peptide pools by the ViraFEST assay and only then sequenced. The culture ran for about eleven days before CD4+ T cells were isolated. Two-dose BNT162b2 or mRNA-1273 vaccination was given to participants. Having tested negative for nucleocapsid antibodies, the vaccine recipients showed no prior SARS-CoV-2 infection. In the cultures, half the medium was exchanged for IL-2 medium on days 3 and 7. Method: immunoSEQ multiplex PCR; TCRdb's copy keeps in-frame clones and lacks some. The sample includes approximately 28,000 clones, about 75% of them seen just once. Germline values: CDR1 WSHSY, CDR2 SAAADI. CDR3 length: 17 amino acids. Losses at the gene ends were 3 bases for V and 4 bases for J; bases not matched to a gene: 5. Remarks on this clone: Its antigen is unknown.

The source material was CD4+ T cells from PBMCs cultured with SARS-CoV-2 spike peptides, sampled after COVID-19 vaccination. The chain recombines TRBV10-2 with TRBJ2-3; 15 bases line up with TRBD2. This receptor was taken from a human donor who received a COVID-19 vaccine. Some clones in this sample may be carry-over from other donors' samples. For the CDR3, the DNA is TGCGCCAGCAGTGACTCCGGACTAGCGGGGGGGCCAGATACGCAGTATTTT. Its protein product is CASSDSGLAGGPDTQYF.